Following are 18 T cell receptor beta chains from one sample sequenced in a study of T-cell reconstitution after alpha-beta-depleted transplantation in children. Molecular barcoding with unique molecular identifiers was used for the TCRbeta library. TCRdb re-called the PCR reads with MiXCR, one entry per CDR3 protein. The sample holds hundreds of thousands of distinct CDR3 sequences, 16% seen once. The source was PBMCs from the stem cell graft donor, collected from the stem cell graft. These receptors all stem from a human donor who donated a stem cell graft to a child with acute myeloid leukemia.

This clonotype was picked up many times. The V call is TRBV13, the J call TRBJ2-3; weak D call: TRBD2 (7 bases). CDR1 and CDR2 (germline): PRHDT, FYEKMQ (reference sequence). This CDR3 is 14 amino acids long. The V gene lost 5 bases and the J gene lost 4 bases, with 13 bases spanning the gap. The CDR3 sequence: CASSRGAPADTQYF. The DNA for the CDR3 is TGTGCCAGCAGCCGGGGGGCCCCAGCAGATACGCAGTATTTT.

Only a few counts were recorded for this clonotype. The CDR3 reads CSAIDRDQNGYTF. CDR3 coding DNA: TGCAGTGCTATAGACAGGGACCAGAATGGCTACACCTTC. This sequence joins TRBV20-1 and TRBJ1-2; 7 bases agree with TRBD1. Germline loops: CDR1 DFQATT, CDR2 SNEGSKA (reference sequence). This CDR3 has 13 residues. Trimming took 4 bases from V and 6 from J; bases not matched to a gene: 8.

V and J are TRBV6-5 and TRBJ1-1; the D gene is possibly TRBD1 (6 bases). The V end lost 0 bases, the J end lost 7 bases, and 9 bases lay between the germline ends. CDR3 length equals 13 residues. Looked up from germline, CDR1 is MNHEY and CDR2 is SVGAGI. As DNA, the CDR3 is TGTGCCAGCAGTTACTCAGGACAGCTTGAAGCTTTCTTT. Translated, it gives CASSYSGQLEAFF.

V usage is TRBV10-3 and J usage is TRBJ1-5; possible D gene TRBD1, 6 bases. This CDR3 has 18 amino acids. Trimming removed 0 bases at V and 8 bases at J, with 23 bases between. Germline V gene data show CDR1 as ENHRY and CDR2 as SYGVKD. The CDR3 spells CAISESAAGEGGEKPQHF. In DNA, the CDR3 is TGTGCCATCAGTGAGTCGGCCGCTGGAGAAGGGGGGGAAAAGCCCCAGCATTTT.

This clonotype was counted between two and nine times. The chain recombines TRBV12-3 or TRBV12-4 with TRBJ1-5; D gene uncertain. Trimming removed 2 bases from V and 5 bases from J, with 13 bases in between. The CDR3 totals 15 residues. CDR3 nucleotides: TGTGCCAGCAGTTTAAGCGGTAATAGTGATCAGCCCCAGCATTTT. Translating gives CASSLSGNSDQPQHF.

This clonotype was detected a few times. The V and J genes are TRBV12-3 or TRBV12-4 and TRBJ1-1, with TRBD1 as a possible D gene (6 bases). The V end lost 6 bases, the J end lost 4 bases, and 18 bases lay between the germline ends. The CDR3 covers 15 residues. CDR3 in amino acids: CASSLTGQSSTEAFF. CDR3 bases: TGTGCCAGCAGCTTGACCGGACAGTCGAGCACTGAAGCTTTCTTT.

The chain carries TRBV6-1 and TRBJ1-2; D is uncertain. Between the trimmed V and J ends, which lost 5 bases and 5 bases, there was a span of 15 bases. This CDR3 is 14 amino acids long. Germline V lookup: CDR1 MNHNS, CDR2 SASEGT. The chain's CDR3 is CASSRYSMTYGYTF. CDR3 sequence (DNA): TGTGCCAGCAGTCGATACTCTATGACTTATGGCTACACCTTC.

This clonotype was seen a few times. The chain has TRBV24-1 and TRBJ1-5; D possibly corresponds to TRBD1 (5 bases). Per germline, CDR1 KGHDR and CDR2 SFDVKD. V was trimmed by 5 bases and J by 2 bases, leaving 12 bases between them. CDR3 length: 15 residues. CDR3 DNA: TGTGCCACCAGTGGCCAGGACAAAGGCAATCAGCCCCAGCATTTT. Translated: CATSGQDKGNQPQHF.

This clonotype was seen a few times. This clone may be a read error of a much larger clone one base away. The rearrangement uses TRBV7-9 and TRBJ1-6; D remains ambiguous. V lost 0 bases to trimming and J lost 7 bases, with 1 base between them. The CDR3 loop spans 12 amino acids. The germline gives CDR1 SEHNR, CDR2 FQNEAQ (reference sequence). The CDR3 DNA reads as TGTGCCAGCAGCTTAGCGAATTCACCCCTCCACTTT. This gives the protein CASSLANSPLHF.

This clonotype was recorded at least ten times. V gene TRBV6-6 combines with J gene TRBJ2-5; TRBD1 aligns across 7 bases. The CDR3 totals 12 residues. V shed 5 bases and J 4 bases; nucleotides not matched to a gene: 1. Germline lookup yields CDR1 MNHNY and CDR2 SVGAGI (reference sequence). CDR3: CASSRDRETQYF. The CDR3 bases are TGTGCCAGCAGTCGGGACAGAGAGACCCAGTACTTC.

The V call is TRBV10-2, the J call TRBJ1-1, with TRBD1 identical over 8 bases. V gave up 6 bases and J gave up 5 bases; unmatched junction bases: 11. Per germline, CDR1 WSHSY and CDR2 SAAADI. CDR3 length: 15 amino acids. CDR3 bases: TGCGCCAGCAGGACAGGGGTGGCGTCTAGGACTGAAGCTTTCTTT. Residues: CASRTGVASRTEAFF.

This clonotype was found once. V and J are TRBV27 and TRBJ2-3, with 7 bases fitting TRBD1. The CDR3 runs 16 residues. The germline gives CDR1 MNHEY, CDR2 SMNVEV (reference sequence). The J segment lost 2 bases and the V segment lost 2 bases, leaving 7 bases of the junction unmatched. CDR3 amino acids: CASSLRHRGPTDTQYF. Here the CDR3 DNA reads TGTGCCAGCAGTTTACGCCACAGGGGCCCCACAGATACGCAGTATTTT.

This clonotype was detected many times. The chain recombines TRBV7-9 with TRBJ2-3; D might be TRBD1 or TRBD2, each matching 8 bases. V was pared by 2 bases and J by 2 bases, with 23 bases between. Per germline, CDR1 SEHNR and CDR2 FQNEAQ (reference sequence). The CDR3 length is 19 residues. Here the CDR3 reads CASSLRGTGAGENTDTQYF. For the CDR3, the DNA is TGTGCCAGCAGCTTAAGGGGGACAGGAGCGGGGGAGAACACAGATACGCAGTATTTT.

Only a few counts were recorded for this clonotype. The chain has TRBV4-2 and TRBJ2-2, with D tentatively TRBD2 (6 bases). The CDR3 consists of 14 residues. Germline V gene lookup returns CDR1 LGHNA and CDR2 YNFKEQ. V lost 4 bases and J 9 bases, leaving 15 bases between the germline ends. CDR3 bases: TGTGCCAGCAGCCCCCAGGACGGGGGACGGGAGCTGTTTTTT. Protein product: CASSPQDGGRELFF.

The chain couples TRBV12-3 or TRBV12-4 to TRBJ1-2; D may be TRBD1 (6 bases). The CDR3 loop spans 14 amino acids. The V gene lost 7 bases and the J gene lost 6 bases, with 18 bases spanning the gap. CDR3 in amino acids: CASTPRGLQDGYTF. In DNA, the CDR3 is TGTGCCAGCACCCCACGGGGGCTTCAGGATGGCTACACCTTC.

This clonotype was seen ten or more times. The rearrangement uses TRBV5-1 and TRBJ1-2, with a possible D match to TRBD1 (5 bases). CDR3 size: 12 residues. Germline-derived CDR1 and CDR2 are SGHRS and YFSETQ. The V end was cut by 5 bases, the J end by 4 bases, with 9 bases between. CDR3 loop: CASRGDGYGYTF. The CDR3 region has the DNA TGCGCCAGCAGAGGGGACGGCTATGGCTACACCTTC.

This clonotype was recorded many times. The chain joins TRBV29-1 to TRBJ2-1; no clear D. Trimming cost V 1 base and J 0 bases, with 10 bases left between them. Germline V lookup: CDR1 SQVTM, CDR2 ANQGSEA. CDR3 size: 15 residues. The CDR3 DNA follows: TGCAGCGTTGAAGCAGTTCAAAGCTCCTACAATGAGCAGTTCTTC. Protein: CSVEAVQSSYNEQFF.

This clonotype was seen ten or more times. This chain links TRBV15 with TRBJ2-1, with D perhaps TRBD1 or TRBD2 (5 bases each). Germline CDR1 reads LNHNV; CDR2 reads YYDKDF (reference sequence). V lost 4 bases to trimming and J lost 10 bases, with 20 bases between them. CDR3 length: 15 residues. CDR3 DNA sequence: TGTGCCACCAGCACACCGGGGCGGGTTAGGGTGGAGCAGTTCTTC. Translated: CATSTPGRVRVEQFF.